This T cell receptor (beta chain) was obtained from a study of cytomegalovirus exposure and HLA in healthy donors. Turning to the study itself: Unique TCRs numbering some 77 million, obtained from HLA-typed donors, made up an early data release. Findings and limits, study-wide: What a later analysis showed was that several of the most significant clusters appeared linked to common viral pathogens. DRB1 had the most TCR associations and HLA-C the fewest, a later analysis found, with rates varying by HLA locus.

On this clone itself: Its antigen is unknown.

The primer mix had 60 Vbeta and 13 Jbeta primers. TCRdb keeps only in-frame clones here, not all; method: immunoSEQ multiplex PCR. The sample contains around 100,000 clones, approximately 73% of which appear only once. CDR3 size: 18 residues. Germline values: CDR1 MDHEN, CDR2 SYDVKM. V trimming: 7 bases; J trimming: 3 bases; junction bases outside the gene matches: 19. This sequence originates from a woman in her late teens or twenties in good health and CMV-seropositive. The sequencing sample was made of PBMCs. The chain employs TRBV28 and TRBJ2-7; TRBD2 aligns across 9 bases. The CDR3 reads CASTKRLAGSIAVYEQYF. DNA for the CDR3: TGTGCCAGCACCAAGAGGCTAGCGGGGAGTATAGCAGTCTACGAGCAGTACTTC.